This entry lists 18 T cell receptor beta chains sequenced from one sample in a study of sequential checkpoint blockade in melanoma. The protocol was immunoSEQ multiplex PCR, while the TCRdb copy is restricted to in-frame clones and leaves out a portion. The sample includes roughly 13,000 clones, about 71% of them seen just once. The treatment: randomized to nivolumab then ipilimumab (arm A) or the reverse (arm B). The specimen comprised CD8+ T cells sorted from blood (inferred from file names), sampled from a patient given nivolumab and ipilimumab in sequence. Every receptor here comes from a human donor with melanoma.

V and J are TRBV28 and TRBJ2-5; TRBD1 matches at 8 bases. This CDR3 is built from 18 residues. With 3 bases clipped from V and 2 bases from J, the junction kept 14 bases outside the gene matches. Germline values: CDR1 MDHEN, CDR2 SYDVKM. CDR3 coding DNA: TGTGCCAGCAGTTTTACCCACTACAGGGGGTTGGAGCAAGAGACCCAGTACTTC. This sequence encodes CASSFTHYRGLEQETQYF.

This sequence joins TRBV23-1 and TRBJ2-2, with D possibly matching TRBD1 (5 bases). TRBV23-1 is an ORF for which the function is uncertain. V gave up 4 bases and J gave up 0 bases, with 12 bases separating them. CDR3 length equals 16 residues. The CDR3 sequence: CASSLRTSPNTGELFF. The DNA of the CDR3 is TGCGCCAGCAGTCTTCGGACATCCCCGAACACCGGGGAGCTGTTTTTT.

The V and J genes are TRBV10-3 and TRBJ1-2; D perhaps matches TRBD1 (5 bases). Germline-derived CDR1 and CDR2 are ENHRY and SYGVKD. The CDR3 is made up of 14 amino acids. V lost 10 bases to trimming and J lost 7 bases, with 22 bases between them. CDR3 amino acids: CASKTGGEESGYTF. The CDR3 nucleotides are TGTGCCAGCAAGACGGGAGGGGAGGAGTCTGGCTACACCTTC.

Here the CDR3 reads CATGLSNEGYNEQFF. In DNA form, the CDR3 reads TGTGCCACGGGACTGTCTAATGAGGGGTACAATGAGCAGTTCTTC. The chain couples TRBV10-3 to TRBJ2-1, with D possibly matching TRBD2 (6 bases). Germline values: CDR1 ENHRY, CDR2 SYGVKD. The length of the CDR3 is 15 residues. Between the trimmed V and J ends, which lost 10 bases and 4 bases, there was a span of 20 bases.

The chain combines TRBV12-5 with TRBJ1-1; no clear D. Trimming cost V 0 bases and J 1 base, with 6 bases left between them. CDR3 length: 14 residues. Per the germline V gene, CDR1 is LGHNT and CDR2 is FRNRAP. The CDR3 loop reads CASGLVSGNTEAFF. The CDR3 bases are TGTGCTAGTGGTTTGGTAAGCGGGAACACTGAAGCTTTCTTT. Together with reference TRBV12-5 and TRBJ1-1, the CDR3 gives the full variable domain: DARVTQTPRHKVTEMGQEVTMRCQPILGHNTVFWYRQTMMQGLELLAYFRNRAPLDDSGMPKDRFSAEMPDATLATLKIQPSEPRDSAVYFCASGLVSGNTEAFFGQGTRLTVV.

This clone appeared once. V gene TRBV7-9 combines with J gene TRBJ2-7; 7 nucleotides match TRBD2. This CDR3 is built from 13 residues. Per germline, CDR1 SEHNR and CDR2 FQNEAQ (reference sequence). V trimming: 4 bases; J trimming: 2 bases; junction bases outside the gene matches: 2. In DNA, the CDR3 is TGTGCCAGCAGCTCTGGGGGGGCCTACGAGCAGTACTTC. Translated: CASSSGGAYEQYF. The full variable domain, completed using reference TRBV7-9 and TRBJ2-7, is DTGVSQNPRHKITKRGQNVTFRCDPISEHNRLYWYRQTLGQGPEFLTYFQNEAQLEKSRLLSDRFSAERPKGSFSTLEIQRTEQGDSAMYLCASSSGGAYEQYFGPGTRLTVT.

The rearrangement uses TRBV6-5 and TRBJ2-3, with 15 bases fitting TRBD2. The germline V gene has CDR1 MNHEY and CDR2 SVGAGI. CDR3 size: 14 residues. With V trimmed by 6 bases and J by 6 bases, 1 base remained unmatched. The CDR3 sequence is CASSGLAGGDTQYF. The CDR3 bases are TGTGCCAGCAGCGGACTAGCGGGGGGGGATACGCAGTATTTT.

The chain uses TRBV30 and TRBJ1-1; possibly TRBD1 for D (6 bases). CDR3 length: 13 amino acids. The V gene lost 3 bases and the J gene lost 3 bases, with 11 bases spanning the gap. Germline CDR1 and CDR2: GTSNPN and SVGIG (reference sequence). The CDR3 DNA reads TGTGCCTGGAGGGCACAGGGATACACTGAAGCTTTCTTT. Its protein is CAWRAQGYTEAFF.

V and J are TRBV6-5 and TRBJ2-1; 7 bases map to TRBD2. This CDR3 is built from 13 residues. Trimming at V came to 1 base and at J to 6 bases, leaving 0 bases not matched to a gene. CDR1 and CDR2 from the germline V gene are MNHEY and SVGAGI. The CDR3 DNA sequence: TGTGCCAGCAGTTACTGGGGGGGCAATGAGCAGTTCTTC. This encodes CASSYWGGNEQFF.

This chain links TRBV27 with TRBJ2-1; 7 bases line up with TRBD1. J gave up 5 bases and V 3 bases, and 10 bases lay outside the gene matches. Germline CDR1 and CDR2: MNHEY and SMNVEV (reference sequence). This CDR3 comprises 16 residues. The CDR3 protein is CASSLLGRQGNNEQFF. The CDR3 DNA is TGTGCCAGCAGTTTGTTAGGGAGACAGGGTAACAATGAGCAGTTCTTC.

This clone was recorded a few times. This sequence joins TRBV6-1 and TRBJ2-1; D gene uncertain. Germline V lookup: CDR1 MNHNS, CDR2 SASEGT. V dropped 6 bases and J dropped 5 bases, with 2 bases sitting between them. The CDR3 is 10 residues long. The CDR3 region is CASSDNEQFF. The CDR3 coding sequence is TGTGCCAGCAGCGACAATGAGCAGTTCTTC.

This clone appeared a few times. The V and J genes are TRBV5-5 and TRBJ2-5, with TRBD2 identical over 13 bases. The CDR3 runs to 16 residues. The V gene end was trimmed by 4 bases and the J gene end by 4 bases; junction bases not matched to a gene: 7. Germline V gives CDR1 SGHKS, CDR2 YYEKEE (reference sequence). CDR3 nucleotide sequence: TGTGCCAGCAGCACCTACTGGACTAGCGGGAGAGAGACCCAGTACTTC. Protein product: CASSTYWTSGRETQYF.

The CDR3 sequence is CASSYRLAGEGGSSYNEQFF. The CDR3 coding sequence is TGCGCCAGCAGCTACCGACTAGCGGGAGAGGGGGGAAGCTCCTACAATGAGCAGTTCTTC. The V call is TRBV4-1, the J call TRBJ2-1, with 12 bases identical to TRBD2. The CDR3 is 20 residues long. The trim removed 5 bases at V and 0 bases at J, leaving 14 bases unmatched. CDR1 and CDR2 from the germline V gene are MGHRA and YSYEKL.

The CDR3 DNA reads TGTGCCACCAGCAGAGAGAAGCGGAGCTCCTACGAGCAGTACTTC. This codes for CATSREKRSSYEQYF. The chain couples TRBV15 to TRBJ2-7; D might be TRBD2 (5 bases). The ends were cut back, 0 bases at V and 0 bases at J, with 9 bases in the middle. The CDR3 extends over 15 amino acids. The germline V gene has CDR1 LNHNV and CDR2 YYDKDF (reference sequence).

Worth noting for this clone: At one of its ends the junction is not consistent with the germline gene, which may arise from a read error. The identical CDR3 is also encoded by other nucleotide sequences in the sample. V is TRBV7-8 and J is TRBJ2-7; possible D gene TRBD1, 5 bases. CDR3 length: 13 residues. CDR1 is SGHVS, CDR2 FQNEAQ, per germline. The CDR3 protein is CASSFERGYEQYF. CDR3 nucleotides: TGCGCCAGCAGCTTCGAAAGGGGTTACGAGCAGTACTTC.

The rearrangement joins TRBV10-3 to TRBJ2-2; 8 bases fit TRBD2. The ends lost 2 bases at V and 5 bases at J; junction bases unmatched: 4. This CDR3 is 15 amino acids long. The germline V gene has CDR1 ENHRY and CDR2 SYGVKD. The CDR3 spells CAISEAPSGTGELFF. The CDR3 bases are TGTGCCATCAGTGAGGCCCCTAGCGGGACCGGGGAGCTGTTTTTT.

The gene calls are TRBV2 and TRBJ1-1, with D possibly matching TRBD1 (5 bases). V was trimmed by 2 bases and J by 0 bases, leaving 10 bases between them. The germline gives CDR1 SNHLY, CDR2 FYNNEI. The CDR3 has 15 residues. The CDR3 region is CASSEIARVNTEAFF. In DNA, the CDR3 is TGTGCCAGCAGTGAAATCGCCAGGGTGAACACTGAAGCTTTCTTT. Full variable domain (missing parts from reference TRBV2 and TRBJ1-1): EPEVTQTPSHQVTQMGQEVILRCVPISNHLYFYWYRQILGQKVEFLVSFYNNEISEKSEIFDDQFSVERPDGSNFTLKIRSTKLEDSAMYFCASSEIARVNTEAFFGQGTRLTVV.

In its sample, this clone was seen a few times. The V gene is TRBV27, the J gene TRBJ2-1; no clear D gene. There are 11 residues in the CDR3. The ends were cut back, 1 base at V and 10 bases at J, with 5 bases in the middle. CDR1 is MNHEY and CDR2 is SMNVEV in the germline V gene (reference sequence). The CDR3 loop is CASSLYEEQFF. In DNA, the CDR3 is TGTGCCAGCAGTTTATACGAGGAGCAGTTCTTC.